The 14 T cell receptor beta chains below were found in one sample sequenced in a study of blood T cell repertoires in COVID-19. Method: immunoSEQ multiplex PCR; TCRdb's copy keeps in-frame clones and lacks some. The sample lists fewer than 200,000 clones; about 84% were seen once. Material for sequencing was PBMCs or T cells enriched from blood (not recorded which). The receptors were sampled from a man aged 50 to 60 who had recovered from COVID-19.

This clone was counted between two and nine times. The chain has TRBV21-1 and TRBJ1-2; TRBD1 reflects the table's D call only, with no check against the DNA. TRBV21-1 corresponds to a pseudogene. The length of the CDR3 is 16 residues. CDR3 protein: CASSIRPGTTNYGYTF. The CDR3 bases are TGTGCCAGCAGCATTCGACCAGGGACAACTAACTATGGCTACACCTTC.

The rearrangement links TRBV19 to TRBJ1-2; 8 bases fit TRBD1. With 2 bases clipped from V and 4 bases from J, the junction kept 6 bases outside the gene matches. CDR1 and CDR2 from the germline V gene are LNHDA and SQIVND (reference sequence). This CDR3 is built from 15 residues. The CDR3 DNA reads as TGTGCCAGTAGTATATCCAGGGGGCTCTCCTATGGCTACACCTTC. Amino acids: CASSISRGLSYGYTF.

V gene TRBV20-1 combines with J gene TRBJ2-1, with D perhaps TRBD2 (6 bases). The germline V and J ends were trimmed by 3 bases and 0 bases, with 12 bases remaining between them. CDR1 is DFQATT, CDR2 SNEGSKA, per germline (reference sequence). This CDR3 spans 15 amino acids. In DNA, the CDR3 is TGCAGTGCTAGTGGCGGGGCGAGCTCCTACAATGAGCAGTTCTTC. Protein product: CSASGGASSYNEQFF.

This sequence joins TRBV6-5 and TRBJ2-5; tentative D call: TRBD2 (5 bases). Germline CDR1 and CDR2: MNHEY and SVGAGI. The CDR3 has 15 residues. The V end lost 7 bases, the J end lost 2 bases, and 17 bases lay between the germline ends. CDR3 bases: TGTGCCAGCATTATGGAGGCTGCCGTGCAAGAGACCCAGTACTTC. Translated: CASIMEAAVQETQYF.

CDR3 protein: CASSPTRGRSDTQYF. CDR3 sequence (DNA): TGTGCCAGCAGCCCTACTCGGGGGAGATCAGATACGCAGTATTTT. The chain carries TRBV7-2 and TRBJ2-3, with a possible D match to TRBD2 (6 bases). Trimming shortened V by 5 bases and J by 4 bases, and 16 bases separated the two germline ends. Germline lookup yields CDR1 SGHTA and CDR2 FQGNSA. The length of the CDR3 is 15 residues. Drawing the rest from reference TRBV7-2 and TRBJ2-3, the complete variable domain is GAGVSQSPSNKVTEKGKDVELRCDPISGHTALYWYRQSLGQGLEFLIYFQGNSAPDKSGLPSDRFSAERTGGSVSTLTIQRTQQEDSAVYLCASSPTRGRSDTQYFGPGTRLTVL.

The V call is TRBV5-8, the J call TRBJ2-1; maybe TRBD2 (6 bases). Germline values: CDR1 SGHTS, CDR2 YDEGEE. The CDR3 covers 15 residues. Trimming took off 5 bases at V and 4 bases at J, with 16 bases between the two ends. The CDR3 DNA is TGTGCCAGCAGACTGGCCCGACGGGGGTACAATGAGCAGTTCTTC. Translation gives CASRLARRGYNEQFF.

The chain has TRBV3-1 (or the pseudogene TRBV3-2) and TRBJ2-7, with D maybe TRBD1 (6 bases). The CDR3 consists of 16 residues. The germline V gene has CDR1 LGHDT and CDR2 YNNKEL (reference sequence). V dropped 4 bases and J dropped 1 base, with 17 bases sitting between them. The CDR3 nucleotides are TGTGCCAGCAGCCGGAATCCCGGGCAGGGGTCCTACGAGCAGTACTTC. It codes for CASSRNPGQGSYEQYF.

The genes are TRBV5-1 and TRBJ1-5; 9 positions agree with TRBD1. V lost 4 bases and J lost 7; bases outside the gene matches: 6. The CDR3 is made up of 14 amino acids. Germline V lookup: CDR1 SGHRS, CDR2 YFSETQ. The DNA of the CDR3 is TGCGCCAGCAGCACAGGACAGGGGCAACAGCCCCAGCATTTT. Translating gives CASSTGQGQQPQHF.

This chain joins TRBV30 and TRBJ2-5; D gene uncertain. Germline CDR1 reads GTSNPN; CDR2 reads SVGIG (reference sequence). The length of the CDR3 is 11 residues. Trimming stripped 5 bases from V and 8 bases from J, with 12 bases between. The chain's CDR3 is CAWASRGTQYF. CDR3 nucleotides: TGTGCCTGGGCTTCACGCGGTACCCAGTACTTC.

A single count supports this clone. The chain employs TRBV7-2 and TRBJ2-5, with a tentative D call TRBD1 (6 bases). Germline V CDR1 and CDR2: SGHTA, FQGNSA. The CDR3 extends over 13 amino acids. V gave up 6 bases and J gave up 2 bases, with 10 bases separating them. This CDR3 is CASSFDRQETQYF. The CDR3 nucleotides are TGTGCCAGCAGTTTCGACAGGCAAGAGACCCAGTACTTC.

The genes are TRBV7-2 and TRBJ1-3; tentatively, D is TRBD1 (5 bases). Germline-derived CDR1 and CDR2 are SGHTA and FQGNSA. The germline V and J ends were trimmed by 5 bases and 7 bases, with 18 bases remaining between them. CDR3 length: 15 residues. The CDR3 region is CASSPRVGWRNTIYF. DNA of the CDR3: TGTGCCAGCAGCCCCAGGGTGGGGTGGCGTAACACCATATATTTT. Using reference TRBV7-2 and TRBJ1-3 for the parts outside the CDR3, the full variable domain is GAGVSQSPSNKVTEKGKDVELRCDPISGHTALYWYRQSLGQGLEFLIYFQGNSAPDKSGLPSDRFSAERTGGSVSTLTIQRTQQEDSAVYLCASSPRVGWRNTIYFGEGSWLTVV.

The rearrangement uses TRBV5-6 and TRBJ2-7; 9 bases are shared with TRBD1. This CDR3 contains 14 residues. Germline V gene lookup returns CDR1 SGHDT and CDR2 YYEEEE. J lost 6 bases, V lost 4 bases, and 8 bases had no gene match. The CDR3 reads CASSLTGTGREQYF. CDR3 in DNA: TGTGCCAGCAGCCTTACCGGGACAGGGCGCGAGCAGTACTTC.

The rearrangement links TRBV30 to TRBJ2-7, with a weak D call TRBD2 (5 bases). The V gene lost 1 base and the J gene lost 8 bases, with 9 bases spanning the gap. The CDR3 covers 11 residues. The germline V gene has CDR1 GTSNPN and CDR2 SVGIG (reference sequence). CDR3 sequence (DNA): TGTGCCTGGAGTGCGCGAGGGCAGCAGTACTTC. It translates to CAWSARGQQYF.

This chain links TRBV2 with TRBJ1-5; no definite D call. Trimming removed 7 bases from V and 2 bases from J, with 18 bases in between. CDR1 is SNHLY and CDR2 is FYNNEI in the germline V gene. The CDR3 totals 16 residues. The CDR3 DNA reads as TGTGCCAGCACCTCGGCCTCACTGGGCGGCAATCAGCCCCAGCATTTT. Translating gives CASTSASLGGNQPQHF.